This T cell receptor (beta chain) was captured by sequencing in a study of vaccination and CD4 T cells after COVID-19. Background on the study: Cells received overlapping spike peptides from SARS-CoV-2, HCoV-NL63, HCoV-OC43 and HCoV-229E as stimulation.

The study sequenced cultured CD4+ T cell DNA using the Oncomine TCR Beta short-read assay. TCRdb used MiXCR to reprocess the PCR reads, holding one entry per CDR3 protein. The sample yields approximately 18,000 distinct CDR3 sequences, around 80% seen once. Regarding this clonotype: Its antigen is unknown.

Germline-derived CDR1 and CDR2 are ENHRY and SYGVKD. V was clipped by 6 bases and J by 2 bases; unmatched bases: 9. This CDR3 spans 15 amino acids. Treatment here: approximately 10-day PBMC culture with coronavirus spike peptide pools or control peptides (ViraFEST assay). This specimen consisted of CD4+ T cells from blood, cultured in vitro, obtained after SARS-CoV-2 vaccination. This TCR was recovered from a human donor who received a COVID-19 vaccine. The chain recombines TRBV10-3 with TRBJ1-2; TRBD1 matches 7 bases. CDR3 sequence reads: CAIRHSGTENYGYTF. CDR3 bases: TGTGCCATCAGGCATTCCGGGACAGAAAACTATGGCTACACCTTC.